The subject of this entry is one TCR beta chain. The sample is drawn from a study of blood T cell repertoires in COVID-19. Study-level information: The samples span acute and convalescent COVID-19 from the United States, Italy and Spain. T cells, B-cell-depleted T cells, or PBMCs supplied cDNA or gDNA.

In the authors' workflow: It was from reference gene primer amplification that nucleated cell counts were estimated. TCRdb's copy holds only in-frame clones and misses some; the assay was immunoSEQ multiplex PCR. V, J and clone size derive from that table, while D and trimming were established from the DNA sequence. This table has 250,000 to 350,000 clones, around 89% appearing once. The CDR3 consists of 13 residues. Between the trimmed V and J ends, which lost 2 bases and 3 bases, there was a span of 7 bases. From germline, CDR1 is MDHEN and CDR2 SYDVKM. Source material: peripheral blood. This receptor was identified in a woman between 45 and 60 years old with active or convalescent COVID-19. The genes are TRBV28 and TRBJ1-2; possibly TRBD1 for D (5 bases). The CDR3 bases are TGTGCCAGCAGTTTAGTAGGGGACTATGGCTACACCTTC. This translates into CASSLVGDYGYTF.